What follows are 26 T cell receptor beta chains derived from one specimen sequenced in a study of tumor and adjacent non-tumor tissue in lung cancer. TCRbeta libraries were built with three rounds of nested PCR, modified from ARM-PCR. MiXCR, run by TCRdb on the multiplex PCR reads, gives a single entry per CDR3 protein. The data contain about 76,000 distinct CDR3 sequences, less than 75% of them seen just once; the ten biggest clones take up over 9.5%. This sample's RNA came from whole unsorted tissue. The sample taken for sequencing was lung tumor tissue. These receptors all stem from a woman in her 70s with non-small cell lung cancer.

This clonotype appeared many times. V and J are TRBV29-1 and TRBJ1-2; 8 positions agree with TRBD1. The CDR3 loop spans 13 amino acids. V shed 3 bases and J 5 bases; nucleotides not matched to a gene: 5. Looked up from germline, CDR1 is SQVTM and CDR2 is ANQGSEA. CDR3 sequence: CSVDPQGAYGYTF. The CDR3 DNA follows: TGCAGCGTTGATCCCCAGGGGGCTTATGGCTACACCTTC. Looking up the rest from reference TRBV29-1 and TRBJ1-2 gives the full variable domain: SAVISQKPSRDICQRGTSLTIQCQVDSQVTMMFWYRQQPGQSLTLIATANQGSEATYESGFVIDKFPISRPNLTFSTLTVSNMSPEDSSIYLCSVDPQGAYGYTFGSGTRLTVV.

The V call is TRBV30, the J call TRBJ2-7; D is tentatively TRBD1 or TRBD2 (5 bases each). The ends were cut back, 5 bases at V and 7 bases at J, with 24 bases in the middle. Germline lookup yields CDR1 GTSNPN and CDR2 SVGIG (reference sequence). This CDR3 has 15 residues. The CDR3 coding sequence is TGTGCCTGGGGGAGAAACGGCGGCCTAGGGGTGGAGCAGTACTTC. Residues: CAWGRNGGLGVEQYF.

This clonotype came up many times. This CDR3 reads CASSLTPPGQTSYNEQFF. Written as DNA, the CDR3 is TGCGCCAGCAGCTTGACGCCTCCAGGGCAAACCTCGTACAATGAGCAGTTCTTC. This chain uses TRBV5-1 with TRBJ2-1; weak D call: TRBD1 (5 bases). V was trimmed by 1 base and J by 4 bases, leaving 21 bases between them. Germline V gene sequence: CDR1 SGHRS, CDR2 YFSETQ. The CDR3 consists of 18 residues.

This sequence joins TRBV29-1 and TRBJ2-7; D ambiguous. Between the trimmed V and J ends, which lost 8 bases and 3 bases, there was a span of 8 bases. This CDR3 is 10 amino acids long. CDR1 is SQVTM and CDR2 is ANQGSEA in the germline V gene. The CDR3 DNA reads TGCAGCATTGGGATCTACGAGCAGTACTTC. Translation gives CSIGIYEQYF.

The table lists this clonotype with many counts. V and J are TRBV5-1 and TRBJ1-4, with D uncertain. CDR1 is SGHRS and CDR2 is YFSETQ in the germline V gene. With 0 bases removed from V and 8 bases from J, the gap between germline ends came to 11 bases. The CDR3 covers 14 residues. The CDR3 spells CASSLEPPEEKLFF. CDR3 nucleotides: TGCGCCAGCAGCTTGGAGCCTCCGGAGGAAAAACTGTTTTTT. Using reference TRBV5-1 and TRBJ1-4 for the parts outside the CDR3, the full variable domain is KAGVTQTPRYLIKTRGQQVTLSCSPISGHRSVSWYQQTPGQGLQFLFEYFSETQRNKGNFPGRFSGRQFSNSRSEMNVSTLELGDSALYLCASSLEPPEEKLFFGSGTQLSVL.

Worth noting for this clonotype: Compared with germline, one end of the junction differs, possibly owing to a read error. The gene calls are TRBV10-3 and TRBJ2-4, with unresolved D. The CDR3 length is 13 residues. Germline values: CDR1 ENHRY, CDR2 SYGVKD. CDR3 region: CPISPNGQNIQYF. Written as DNA, the CDR3 is TGTCCCATCTCCCCTAATGGTCAAAACATCCAGTACTTC.

As concerns this clonotype: One junction end does not reproduce the germline sequence, and a read error may be involved. CDR3 DNA: TGTGCCAGCAACCAAAAACAGTTGGGGCCCCGCTACGAGCAGTACTTC. Protein sequence: CASNQKQLGPRYEQYF. The gene calls are TRBV14 and TRBJ2-7; D may be TRBD1 (5 bases). Germline CDR1 is SGHDN and CDR2 is FVKESK. The CDR3 spans 16 residues. The entire variable domain, with the rest obtained from reference TRBV14 and TRBJ2-7, is as follows: EAGVTQFPSHSVIEKGQTVTLRCDPISGHDNLYWYRRVMGKEIKFLLHFVKESKQDESGMPNNRFLAERTGGTYSTLKVQPAELEDSGVYFCASNQKQLGPRYEQYFGPGTRLTVT.

For this clonotype: A read error is possible here, since a much larger clone lies one base away. This sequence joins TRBV5-4 and TRBJ2-3; maybe TRBD2 (6 bases). The CDR3 length is 16 residues. V gave up 6 bases and J gave up 0 bases, with 17 bases separating them. Germline V gene data show CDR1 as SGHNT and CDR2 as YYREEE (reference sequence). The CDR3 DNA follows: TGTGCCAGCAACTCGGGGGAGTGGCAAAGCACAGATACGCAGTATTTT. Amino acid sequence: CASNSGEWQSTDTQYF. Together with reference TRBV5-4 and TRBJ2-3, the CDR3 gives the full variable domain: ETGVTQSPTHLIKTRGQQVTLRCSSQSGHNTVSWYQQALGQGPQFIFQYYREEENGRGNFPPRFSGLQFPNYSSELNVNALELDDSALYLCASNSGEWQSTDTQYFGPGTRLTVL.

As regards this clonotype: Relative to the germline gene, one junction end is altered; a read error may explain this. The V and J genes are TRBV28 and TRBJ1-1; D might be TRBD1 (5 bases). The V gene's germline CDR1 is MDHEN and CDR2 SYDVKM. The CDR3 contains 15 residues. CDR3 in amino acids: CASTRGSEVVSEALF. The CDR3, as DNA: TGTGCCAGCACTAGGGGCTCCGAGGTTGTGTCTGAAGCTTTATTT.

This clonotype was detected once. A junction boundary mismatches the germline segment, possibly from a read error. J is TRBJ2-7 and V is TRBV20-1; D may be TRBD2 (6 bases). The germline gives CDR1 DFQATT, CDR2 SNEGSKA (reference sequence). CDR3 size: 15 residues. The CDR3 loop is CSVRDWGGWFYEQYF. The CDR3 nucleotides read TGCAGTGTTAGAGATTGGGGAGGATGGTTCTACGAGCAGTACTTC.

The chain links TRBV6-1 to TRBJ2-7; TRBD2 is a possible D gene (6 bases). Trimming shortened V by 3 bases and J by 4 bases, and 16 bases separated the two germline ends. CDR1 and CDR2 (germline): MNHNS, SASEGT. CDR3 length: 15 amino acids. DNA of the CDR3: TGTGCCAGCAGTGAGGGCGCTAGCGTCCTATACGAGCAGTACTTC. This sequence encodes CASSEGASVLYEQYF.

Remarks on this clonotype: Because the CDR3 is missing its conserved closing phenylalanine or tryptophan, this is likely a read error. CDR3 DNA: TGCAGCATTGAACCGGCCCTCAGCTCTGGGGCCAACGTCCTGACTTTA. This gives the protein CSIEPALSSGANVLTL. This sequence joins TRBV29-1 and TRBJ2-6; the D is unclear. The CDR3 contains 16 residues. CDR1 and CDR2 from the germline V gene are SQVTM and ANQGSEA.

Comments on this clonotype: Possible read error: a much larger clone is one base away. The rearrangement joins TRBV28 to TRBJ2-7; 10 bases line up with TRBD1. The germline gives CDR1 MDHEN, CDR2 SYDVKM. Trimming at V came to 4 bases and at J to 4 bases, leaving 10 bases not matched to a gene. This CDR3 spans 16 amino acids. Here the CDR3 DNA reads TGTGCCAGCAGTTCCAGGGGACAGGGGATTCCTTACGAGCAGTACTTC. As protein: CASSSRGQGIPYEQYF.

As regards this clonotype: The final CDR3 position lacks the conserved phenylalanine or tryptophan, pointing to a likely read error. Here the CDR3 reads CASSEGPGLPSPLHY. In DNA form, the CDR3 reads TGTGCCAGCAGTGAAGGGCCAGGTTTGCCTTCACCCCTCCACTAT. The chain joins TRBV6-1 to TRBJ1-6; D remains ambiguous. Trimming took 1 base from V and 9 from J, leaving 13 bases between them. Germline V lookup: CDR1 MNHNS, CDR2 SASEGT. CDR3 length equals 15 residues.

On this clonotype itself: A much larger clone differs from this one at a single base, so this may be a read error. The V and J genes are TRBV2 and TRBJ1-1, with 9 bases lining up with TRBD1. Trimming cost V 7 bases and J 1 base; bases outside gene matches: 4. Germline V CDR1 and CDR2: SNHLY, FYNNEI. The CDR3 consists of 14 residues. The CDR3, as DNA: TGTGCCAGCAATGGGGACAGGGCGAACACTGAAGCTTTCTTT. Its translation: CASNGDRANTEAFF.

The sample holds a few counts of this clonotype. Since a much larger clone is just one base distant, this may be a read error. Given the absence of the conserved phenylalanine or tryptophan at the CDR3 end, a read error is likely. This chain links TRBV6-5 with TRBJ2-3; 14 bases align to TRBD2. The J segment lost 2 bases and the V segment lost 6 bases, leaving 7 bases of the junction unmatched. The V gene's germline CDR1 is MNHEY and CDR2 SVGAGI. The CDR3 totals 17 residues. The CDR3 bases are TGTGCCAGCAGACTCACGACTAGCGGGAGGGACACAGATACGCAGTATCTT. This codes for CASRLTTSGRDTDTQYL.

The chain joins TRBV11-2 to TRBJ2-3; D ambiguous. Per germline, CDR1 SGHAT and CDR2 FQNNGV. CDR3 length equals 15 residues. The ends were cut back, 3 bases at V and 1 base at J, with 11 bases in the middle. CDR3 residues: CASSFSTVGTDTQYF. In DNA form, the CDR3 reads TGTGCCAGCAGCTTTTCAACCGTGGGCACAGATACGCAGTATTTT.

On this clonotype itself: A much larger clone differs from this one at a single base, so this may be a read error. The chain links TRBV30 to TRBJ2-1; D is undetermined. CDR3 length equals 16 residues. Trimming cost V 1 base and J 2 bases, with 15 bases left between them. Germline V gene lookup returns CDR1 GTSNPN and CDR2 SVGIG (reference sequence). The CDR3 loop reads CAWSAAISGAYNEQFF. The DNA of the CDR3 is TGTGCCTGGAGTGCCGCCATATCGGGCGCCTACAATGAGCAGTTCTTC.

A remark on this clonotype: This may come from a read error, since a much larger clone is one base off. The rearrangement uses TRBV7-9 and TRBJ2-6; 7 bases match TRBD1. Germline V gene data show CDR1 as SEHNR and CDR2 as FQNEAQ (reference sequence). The CDR3 covers 16 residues. As DNA, the CDR3 is TGTACCAGCAGCCAGCACAGGGGACCTGGGGCCAACGTCCTGACTTTC. This translates into CTSSQHRGPGANVLTF.

This clonotype was observed many times. The chain joins TRBV28 to TRBJ2-7; 9 bases map to TRBD2. The germline CDR1 and CDR2 sequences are MDHEN and SYDVKM. CDR3 length: 15 residues. The J segment lost 2 bases and the V segment lost 6 bases, leaving 8 bases of the junction unmatched. CDR3 loop: CASSQTSGSPYEQYF. CDR3 in DNA: TGTGCCAGCAGCCAGACTAGCGGATCGCCCTACGAGCAGTACTTC.

A remark on this clonotype: It is likely a read error, because the conserved phenylalanine at the end of the CDR3 is missing. The chain has TRBV7-9 and TRBJ2-3; TRBD2 matches at 9 bases. Germline loops: CDR1 SEHNR, CDR2 FQNEAQ (reference sequence). The V and J ends lost 7 bases and 5 bases, in that order; junction bases with no gene match: 19. The CDR3 runs to 18 residues. CDR3 nucleotides: TGTGCCAGCACGTCACTAGGAAAGAGCGGGAGGAACAGAGATACGCAGTATTAT. This codes for CASTSLGKSGRNRDTQYY.

The chain combines TRBV28 with TRBJ2-1, with TRBD1 matching over 8 bases. The CDR3 is 13 amino acids. Germline CDR1 and CDR2: MDHEN and SYDVKM. The CDR3 loop is CGRGQGPWDEQFF. The CDR3 bases are TGTGGCAGGGGGCAGGGGCCCTGGGATGAGCAGTTCTTC. Full variable domain (remainder filled in from reference TRBV28 and TRBJ2-1): DVKVTQSSRYLVKRTGEKVFLECVQDMDHENMFWYRQDPGLGLRLIYFSYDVKMKEKGDIPEGYSVSREKKERFSLILESASTNQTSMYLCGRGQGPWDEQFFGPGTRLTVL.

This clonotype appeared once. The J gene is TRBJ1-1, the V gene TRBV6-1; a weak D match, TRBD1 (5 bases). Trimming removed 10 bases from V and 4 bases from J, with 19 bases in between. This CDR3 has 14 residues. The germline gives CDR1 MNHNS, CDR2 SASEGT. The DNA of the CDR3 is TGTGCCAACACCCCGACGACAGAGAGCACTGAAGCTTTCTTT. Translation gives CANTPTTESTEAFF.

This clonotype was seen more than once but under ten times. One end of the junction does not line up with germline, which may come from a read error. J is TRBJ2-7 and V is TRBV2, with D tentatively TRBD1 (6 bases). CDR1 is SNHLY and CDR2 is FYNNEI in the germline V gene. The CDR3 consists of 14 residues. The CDR3 nucleotides read TGTGGCAGCAGTCCGGACAGTAGCTCCTACGAGCAGTACTTC. This gives the protein CGSSPDSSSYEQYF. Full variable domain (rest looked up from reference TRBV2 and TRBJ2-7): EPEVTQTPSHQVTQMGQEVILRCVPISNHLYFYWYRQILGQKVEFLVSFYNNEISEKSEIFDDQFSVERPDGSNFTLKIRSTKLEDSAMYFCGSSPDSSSYEQYFGPGTRLTVT.

The J gene is TRBJ1-2, the V gene TRBV11-1; D is uncertain. The V gene lost 6 bases and the J gene lost 9 bases, with 20 bases spanning the gap. The CDR3 consists of 14 residues. Germline loops: CDR1 SGHAT, CDR2 FQDESV (reference sequence). The CDR3 loop is CASSHSGVRYSYTF. CDR3 bases: TGTGCCAGCAGTCATTCGGGAGTTAGATATAGCTACACCTTC.

This clonotype was detected only once. At one boundary the junction diverges from the germline segment, which might be a read error. The chain carries TRBV10-2 and TRBJ1-6; tentatively, D is TRBD1 (5 bases). This CDR3 region has 14 residues. Germline V lookup: CDR1 WSHSY, CDR2 SAAADI. CDR3 amino acids: CASSAWQGNSPLRF. The CDR3 DNA follows: TGCGCCAGCAGTGCTTGGCAGGGAAATTCACCCCTCCGCTTT.